The sequence of this T cell receptor beta chain was determined in a study of blood T cell repertoires in COVID-19. Those who participated ranged in age from about 18 to 89 years and resided in around 22 US areas. The CDR3 has 14 amino acids. The junction had 3 bases not matched to a gene; V was cut back by 5 bases and J by 2 bases. The germline gives CDR1 SGHAT, CDR2 FQNNGV. Original data processing: Cell counts per sample came from amplifying reference gene primers. Generated by immunoSEQ multiplex PCR, the TCRdb table keeps only in-frame clones and is missing some. Clone size and the V and J calls come from that table; the DNA yielded D and trimming. The sample carries hundreds of thousands of clones, more than 75% recorded once.

The sample was PBMCs or T cells enriched from blood (not recorded which). This clonotype was sampled from a woman aged 45-65 years who had recovered from COVID-19. The J gene is TRBJ2-1, the V gene TRBV11-2, with 7 bases lining up with TRBD1. The DNA of the CDR3 is TGTGCCAGCAGCAGTCAGGGGGCCTACAATGAGCAGTTCTTC. Its translation: CASSSQGAYNEQFF.